The source of this T cell receptor (beta chain) is a study of blood T cell repertoires in COVID-19. This CDR3 is built from 15 residues. Germline values: CDR1 SGHAT, CDR2 FQNNGV. V was clipped by 6 bases and J by 3 bases; unmatched bases: 7. In the authors' workflow: Quantification of nucleated cells was approximated via reference gene primer amplification. The table came from immunoSEQ multiplex PCR; TCRdb's copy has only in-frame clones and leaves some out. Clonal size and the V and J genes are those of that table, whereas D and trimming came from the DNA. This sample carries under 85,000 clones, about 85% of them seen once, and the ten largest clones take roughly 5%.

The chain couples TRBV11-2 to TRBJ2-1; 8 bases map to TRBD2. Sequenced input: peripheral blood. This clonotype was sampled from an elderly man with acute or convalescent COVID-19. The CDR3 sequence: CASRASGSNYNEQFF. The CDR3 DNA is TGTGCCAGCAGAGCTAGCGGGTCTAACTACAATGAGCAGTTCTTC.